This paragraph covers one T cell receptor beta chain sequence. These data originate in a study of blood T cell repertoires in COVID-19. Here immunoSEQ multiplex PCR was the method, and the copy in TCRdb shows in-frame clones only, minus some. The table lists about 360,000 clones, more than 70% of them singletons. This sequence originates from a man aged 25-40 years with active or convalescent COVID-19. Source material: peripheral blood.

Written as DNA, the CDR3 is TGTGCCAGCAGTGTTGACAGAAATCAGCCCCAGCATTTT. This sequence encodes CASSVDRNQPQHF. The chain joins TRBV2 to TRBJ1-5, with D possibly being TRBD1 (5 bases). Germline CDR1 reads SNHLY; CDR2 reads FYNNEI. With 4 bases removed from V and 4 bases from J, the gap between germline ends came to 8 bases. The CDR3 is 13 residues long.